One and the same sample provided the 11 T cell receptor beta chains below, sequenced in a study of metastatic and nonmetastatic thyroid tumors. Nobody among the patients had been given any treatment before thyroid surgery. Through MiXCR, TCRdb re-clonotyped the PCR reads. The table has about 39,000 clones, under 20% seen once. Sequencing was carried out using tumor tissue. These receptors were collected from a female donor with papillary thyroid cancer or a benign thyroid nodule (not recorded which). Some clones in this sample may be carry-over from other donors' samples.

This clone was found many times. The V and J genes are TRBV19 and TRBJ1-6; the D gene is possibly TRBD1 (6 bases). V was shortened by 5 bases and J by 4 bases, with 18 bases between the two germline ends. This CDR3 is built from 17 residues. Per germline, CDR1 LNHDA and CDR2 SQIVND (reference sequence). In DNA, the CDR3 is TGTGCCAGTAGTGAATTGACAGGAGCAGTGTATAATTCACCCCTCCACTTT. This sequence encodes CASSELTGAVYNSPLHF. Full variable domain (missing parts from reference TRBV19 and TRBJ1-6): DGGITQSPKYLFRKEGQNVTLSCEQNLNHDAMYWYRQDPGQGLRLIYYSQIVNDFQKGDIAEGYSVSREKKESFPLTVTSAQKNPTAFYLCASSELTGAVYNSPLHFGNGTRLTVT.

This clone was recorded at least ten times. V and J are TRBV12-5 and TRBJ2-2; 7 bases line up with TRBD1. The J segment lost 7 bases and the V segment lost 0 bases, leaving 8 bases of the junction unmatched. Germline V gives CDR1 LGHNT, CDR2 FRNRAP. The CDR3 spans 16 residues. CDR3 DNA: TGTGCTAGTGGTTTGGTAGGGGGCGCAGTAATCGGGGAGCTGTTTTTT. Its protein is CASGLVGGAVIGELFF.

This clone was seen at least ten times. With a much larger clone just one base away, this may be a read error. The sample contains more than one DNA sequence encoding this CDR3. This chain uses TRBV19 with TRBJ1-6, with D perhaps matching TRBD1 (6 bases). CDR1 is LNHDA and CDR2 is SQIVND in the germline V gene (reference sequence). The CDR3 totals 14 residues. This chain's CDR3 is CASRLSGVYSPLHF. The CDR3 region has the DNA TGCGCCAGCCGACTGTCAGGGGTTTATTCACCCCTCCACTTT.

This clone was found many times. The CDR3: CAWSSGRTYNEQFF. CDR3 DNA: TGTGCCTGGAGTTCCGGCAGGACCTACAATGAGCAGTTCTTC. The rearrangement links TRBV30 to TRBJ2-1, with D uncertain. V lost 2 bases and J lost 2, with 10 bases in between. The germline CDR1 and CDR2 sequences are GTSNPN and SVGIG (reference sequence). The CDR3 loop spans 14 amino acids.

This clone has at least ten counts. The rearrangement uses TRBV6-5 and TRBJ2-1; 13 bases line up with TRBD2. Germline-derived CDR1 and CDR2 are MNHEY and SVGAGI. This CDR3 comprises 15 residues. Unmatched junction bases numbered 3, after V lost 2 bases and J lost 8 bases. Here the CDR3 reads CASSYGTSGMDEQFF. The CDR3 nucleotides read TGTGCCAGCAGTTACGGGACTAGCGGGATGGATGAGCAGTTCTTC.

This clone has more than one count but fewer than ten. The rearrangement joins TRBV11-1 to TRBJ2-7, with 11 bases that match TRBD2. With V trimmed by 1 base and J by 3 bases, 5 bases remained unmatched. Germline CDR1 is SGHAT and CDR2 is FQDESV (reference sequence). There are 16 residues in the CDR3. The CDR3 reads CASSLGTSGSSYEQYF. For the CDR3, the DNA is TGTGCCAGCAGCTTAGGGACTAGCGGGTCGAGCTACGAGCAGTACTTC.

Points on this clone: A single base separates this from a much larger clone, so it may be a read error. The chain uses TRBV5-6 and TRBJ1-5; D is unresolved. The CDR3 extends over 13 amino acids. The V gene's germline CDR1 is SGHDT and CDR2 YYEEEE. CDR3 DNA: TGTGCCAGCAGCTTGGGTGGGAATCAGCCCAAGCATTTT. Its translation: CASSLGGNQPKHF.

This clone was recorded many times. The chain combines TRBV5-1 with TRBJ2-2; D uncertain. Germline V gene sequence: CDR1 SGHRS, CDR2 YFSETQ. Trimming cost V 4 bases and J 2 bases, with 12 bases left between them. The CDR3 totals 15 residues. Written as DNA, the CDR3 is TGCGCCAGCAGCCAACTCTCATCAAACACCGGGGAGCTGTTTTTT. Translating gives CASSQLSSNTGELFF.

This clone was counted many times. This chain uses TRBV9 with TRBJ2-5; D might be TRBD1 or TRBD2, each matching 5 bases. The CDR3 spans 14 residues. V was cut by 3 bases and J by 3 bases, with 12 bases left in between. Germline CDR1 is SGDLS and CDR2 is YYNGEE. The CDR3 bases are TGTGCCAGCAGCGGGGGGAACGTCGAAGAGACCCAGTACTTC. This encodes CASSGGNVEETQYF.

This clone has only a few counts. J is TRBJ1-4 and V is TRBV7-6, with D possibly TRBD1 on 6 matching bases. V shed 1 base and J shed 4 bases, with 13 bases lying between them. This CDR3 spans 16 amino acids. From germline, CDR1 is SGHVS and CDR2 FNYEAQ. Here the CDR3 DNA reads TGTGCCAGCAGCTTAGGGGCAGGGGTCCATAATGAAAAACTGTTTTTT. Its protein is CASSLGAGVHNEKLFF.

At least ten counts were recorded for this clone. CDR3 coding DNA: TGTGCCAGCAGGAAACCGGGAAACACCGGGGAGCTGTTTTTT. This sequence encodes CASRKPGNTGELFF. This chain connects TRBV12-3 or TRBV12-4 to TRBJ2-2; D possibly corresponds to TRBD2 (5 bases). The CDR3 has 14 amino acids. Trimming shortened V by 6 bases and J by 2 bases, and 10 bases separated the two germline ends.